This record covers a single T cell receptor beta chain. The antigen remains undetermined. This record comes from a study of T cell repertoires in cytomegalovirus infection. Looking at the study overall: Both recently identified HLA-C-restricted and well-studied HLA-B-restricted CMV epitopes were used in the study.

Using its own MiXCR run on the reads, TCRdb lists one record per CDR3 protein. The sample shows about 310,000 distinct CDR3 sequences, approximately 25% of them seen only once. Study-level points and caveats: What dominated the ex vivo response were HLA-C-restricted CMV-specific TCR beta clonotypes.

This sequence was found in a human donor in good health (CMV status not recorded). Some clones in this sample may be carry-over from other donors' samples. Sequenced here: cultured PBMCs, sampled from culture after CMV antigen stimulation.

CDR3 amino acids: CASSPVIGEQYF. The DNA of the CDR3 is TGTGCCAGCAGCCCGGTGATTGGGGAGCAGTACTTC. The chain recombines TRBV7-9 with TRBJ2-7; D uncertain. The V and J ends lost 5 bases and 7 bases respectively, with 12 bases between them. The germline CDR1 and CDR2 sequences are SEHNR and FQNEAQ (reference sequence). There are 12 residues in the CDR3.